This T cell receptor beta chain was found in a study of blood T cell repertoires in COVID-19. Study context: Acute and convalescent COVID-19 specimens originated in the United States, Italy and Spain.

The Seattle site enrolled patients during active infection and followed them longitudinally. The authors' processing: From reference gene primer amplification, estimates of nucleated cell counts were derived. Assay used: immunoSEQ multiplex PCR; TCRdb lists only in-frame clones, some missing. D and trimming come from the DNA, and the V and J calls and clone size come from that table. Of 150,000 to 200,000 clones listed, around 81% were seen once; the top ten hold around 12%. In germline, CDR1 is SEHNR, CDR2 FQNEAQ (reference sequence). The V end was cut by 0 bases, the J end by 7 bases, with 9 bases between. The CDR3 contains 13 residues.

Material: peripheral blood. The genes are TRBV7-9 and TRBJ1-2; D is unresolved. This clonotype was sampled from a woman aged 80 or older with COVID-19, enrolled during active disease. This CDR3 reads CASSLADMPGYTF. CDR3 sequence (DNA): TGTGCCAGCAGCTTAGCAGACATGCCTGGCTACACCTTC.